The 28 T cell receptor beta chains reported below all come from one sample, sequenced in a study of identical twins (dated by TCRdb to about 2016). Library creation used 5' RACE. Sequenced using an Illumina HiSeq 2000. Clones were called with MiXCR by TCRdb after fastp trimmed the public reads at Q25, and only in-frame beta chains were retained. Each record represents a unique CDR3 protein, reported with the most common genes and DNA among its rows. Here the sample has some 630,000 distinct CDR3 sequences; roughly 6.6% occur a single time. The top ten constitute roughly 1.5% of the sample. This sample was shared with a second study, whose subject was yellow fever vaccine responses in identical twins.

Sequencing was done on a sample of PBMCs. The receptor source for this set is a woman aged 18-29 years in good health.

The chain couples TRBV3-1 to TRBJ2-4; 13 nucleotides match TRBD2. Germline loops: CDR1 LGHDT, CDR2 YNNKEL (reference sequence). V lost 0 bases, J lost 0 bases, and 11 bases stayed unmatched. The CDR3 extends over 21 amino acids. CDR3 in DNA: TGTGCCAGCAGCCAAGACCTTCTACCAACTAGCGGGAGGGTAGCCAAAAACATTCAGTACTTC. Protein product: CASSQDLLPTSGRVAKNIQYF.

V usage is TRBV5-1 and J usage is TRBJ2-1, with D possibly being TRBD1 or TRBD2 (5 bases each). Germline values: CDR1 SGHRS, CDR2 YFSETQ. Trimming cost V 4 bases and J 2 bases, with 13 bases left between them. The CDR3 extends over 15 amino acids. The CDR3 region has the DNA TGCGCCAGCAGCACTGGACGGGGACCCTACAATGAGCAGTTCTTC. Amino acids: CASSTGRGPYNEQFF.

This clonotype was observed a few times. This chain uses TRBV15 with TRBJ2-1, with 11 bases matching TRBD1. The V gene end was trimmed by 5 bases and the J gene end by 6 bases; junction bases not matched to a gene: 9. Germline loops: CDR1 LNHNV, CDR2 YYDKDF (reference sequence). CDR3 length: 16 amino acids. CDR3 DNA sequence: TGTGCCACCAGCTCCCAAGGGGGACAGGGGGTCAATGAGCAGTTCTTC. Its protein is CATSSQGGQGVNEQFF.

This clonotype showed up just a few times. The rearrangement uses TRBV19 and TRBJ1-1, with D maybe TRBD1 (6 bases). Germline-derived CDR1 and CDR2 are LNHDA and SQIVND (reference sequence). Trimming pared 2 bases from V and 5 bases from J, leaving 12 bases between. The CDR3 extends over 14 amino acids. The CDR3 DNA reads TGTGCCAGTAGTATATCAGGGGTCCGGACTGAAGCTTTCTTT. Amino acids: CASSISGVRTEAFF.

This clonotype was seen only a few times. The rearrangement links TRBV20-1 to TRBJ2-5, with D possibly matching TRBD2 (5 bases). CDR3 length equals 12 residues. The germline V gene has CDR1 DFQATT and CDR2 SNEGSKA (reference sequence). V lost 0 bases, J lost 4 bases, and 6 bases lay in between. The CDR3 sequence is CSARERVETQYF. As DNA, the CDR3 is TGCAGTGCTAGAGAGAGGGTAGAGACCCAGTACTTC.

The table lists this clonotype with a few counts. The chain combines TRBV28 with TRBJ1-6; D uncertain. Germline V lookup: CDR1 MDHEN, CDR2 SYDVKM. Trimming cost V 4 bases and J 4 bases, with 11 bases left between them. This CDR3 is 15 amino acids long. This chain's CDR3 is CASSYGGFYNSPLHF. CDR3 coding DNA: TGTGCCAGCAGTTACGGAGGGTTTTATAATTCACCCCTCCACTTT.

The V and J genes are TRBV24-1 and TRBJ2-1, with D possibly called TRBD1 or TRBD2 (5 bases each). This CDR3 is built from 15 residues. Trimming removed 5 bases from V and 10 bases from J, with 20 bases in between. Germline CDR1 and CDR2: KGHDR and SFDVKD. Here the CDR3 DNA reads TGTGCCACCAGTGTGCCGGGAAGGGGTCGAGACGAGCAGTTCTTC. Protein product: CATSVPGRGRDEQFF.

This clonotype turned up a few times. Here the CDR3 reads CASRKQGLSYNEQFF. CDR3 DNA: TGTGCCAGCAGAAAACAGGGGTTGTCCTACAATGAGCAGTTCTTC. This chain uses TRBV2 with TRBJ2-1; 7 positions match TRBD1. The CDR3 is made up of 15 amino acids. After removal of 6 bases from V and 1 base from J, the junction contained 6 bases not matched to a gene. Looked up from germline, CDR1 is SNHLY and CDR2 is FYNNEI.

This clonotype has at least ten counts. The junction differs from germline at one of its ends, possibly a read error. The CDR3, as DNA: TGTGCCAGCAGTCCCCGACAGGGCCTTAATCAAAAACTGTTTTTT. It encodes CASSPRQGLNQKLFF. V gene TRBV12-3 or TRBV12-4 combines with J gene TRBJ1-4; 7 bases agree with TRBD1. This CDR3 contains 15 residues.

The table lists this clonotype with a few counts. The V and J genes are TRBV4-1 and TRBJ2-6; D is undetermined. With 4 bases removed from V and 4 bases from J, the gap between germline ends came to 8 bases. The V gene's germline CDR1 is MGHRA and CDR2 YSYEKL. CDR3 length: 14 residues. The CDR3, as DNA: TGCGCCAGCAGCCTAGGTCTCGGGGCCAACGTCCTGACTTTC. It is translated as CASSLGLGANVLTF.

Ten or more counts support this clonotype. The V call is TRBV29-1, the J call TRBJ2-3; 16 bases are shared with TRBD2. CDR3 length: 16 residues. Per germline, CDR1 SQVTM and CDR2 ANQGSEA. V was clipped by 6 bases and J by 3 bases; unmatched bases: 6. CDR3 in DNA: TGCAGCGTCGAGGGACTAGCGGGAGGGAGTACAGATACGCAGTATTTT. Translated, it gives CSVEGLAGGSTDTQYF.

This clonotype showed up many times. The chain joins TRBV5-1 to TRBJ1-1; no clear D. The V end lost 4 bases, the J end lost 4 bases, and 14 bases lay between the germline ends. CDR3 size: 14 residues. Germline V gives CDR1 SGHRS, CDR2 YFSETQ. The CDR3 loop reads CASSPPGGSTEAFF. The CDR3 DNA reads TGCGCCAGCAGCCCCCCCGGCGGCAGCACTGAAGCTTTCTTT.

The rearrangement uses TRBV12-3 or TRBV12-4 and TRBJ2-7; possibly TRBD2 for D (6 bases). The ends were cut back, 4 bases at V and 1 base at J, with 17 bases in the middle. The CDR3 runs to 16 residues. Here the CDR3 DNA reads TGTGCCAGCAGTTCCCAACCTAGCGTAAATTCCTACGAGCAGTACTTC. This encodes CASSSQPSVNSYEQYF.

This clonotype was counted ten times or more. This chain uses TRBV12-3 or TRBV12-4 with TRBJ2-1; 10 bases are a match to TRBD2. V lost 4 bases and J lost 4; bases outside the gene matches: 7. This CDR3 contains 16 residues. CDR3 sequence reads: CASSSPSGGEYNEQFF. In DNA, the CDR3 is TGTGCCAGCAGTTCACCCAGCGGGGGGGAATACAATGAGCAGTTCTTC.

This clonotype was found a few times. This chain uses TRBV5-6 with TRBJ2-3; TRBD2 matches at 11 bases. This CDR3 has 17 residues. Looked up from germline, CDR1 is SGHDT and CDR2 is YYEEEE. J was trimmed by 0 bases and V by 4 bases; bases with no gene match: 7. For the CDR3, the DNA is TGTGCCAGCAGCCTAATACGACTAGCGGGGAGCACAGATACGCAGTATTTT. Its protein product is CASSLIRLAGSTDTQYF.

This clonotype turned up a few times. This chain uses TRBV12-3 or TRBV12-4 with TRBJ2-5, with D uncertain. V gave up 6 bases and J gave up 2 bases, with 13 bases separating them. The CDR3 loop spans 14 amino acids. This CDR3 is CASRTEAIQETQYF. CDR3 bases: TGTGCCAGCAGAACCGAGGCGATACAAGAGACCCAGTACTTC.

The chain couples TRBV12-3 or TRBV12-4 to TRBJ2-2; 9 bases align to TRBD2. The V gene end was trimmed by 3 bases and the J gene end by 7 bases; junction bases not matched to a gene: 9. The CDR3 contains 16 residues. CDR3 coding DNA: TGTGCCAGCAGTTTTATCGGGACTAGCATTAACGGGGAGCTGTTTTTT. The encoded protein is CASSFIGTSINGELFF.

This clonotype was detected ten times or more. This chain joins TRBV5-1 and TRBJ2-1, with 11 bases lining up with TRBD1. Unmatched junction bases numbered 7, after V lost 4 bases and J lost 7 bases. The germline V gene has CDR1 SGHRS and CDR2 YFSETQ. The CDR3 sequence is 15 residues long. This CDR3 is CASSADRGPGNEQFF. The CDR3 region has the DNA TGCGCCAGCAGCGCGGACAGGGGGCCTGGGAATGAGCAGTTCTTC.

This clonotype was observed a handful of times. V gene TRBV23-1 combines with J gene TRBJ2-7, with D uncertain. TRBV23-1 is an ORF for which the function is uncertain. The V gene lost 8 bases and the J gene lost 2 bases, with 16 bases spanning the gap. The CDR3 contains 14 residues. The CDR3 reads CASPTKELPYEQYF. The CDR3 DNA reads as TGCGCCAGCCCTACAAAAGAGTTGCCCTACGAGCAGTACTTC.

The sample holds many counts of this clonotype. V usage is TRBV10-3 and J usage is TRBJ2-2; 10 nucleotides line up with TRBD1. The ends lost 10 bases at V and 7 bases at J; junction bases unmatched: 9. Germline CDR1 is ENHRY and CDR2 is SYGVKD. The CDR3 length is 14 residues. CDR3 sequence: CATAGTGAVGELFF. CDR3 DNA: TGTGCCACCGCCGGGACAGGGGCAGTCGGGGAGCTGTTTTTT.

This clonotype was recorded a few times. The V and J genes are TRBV20-1 and TRBJ2-5; unclear D gene. Germline V lookup: CDR1 DFQATT, CDR2 SNEGSKA (reference sequence). Deletions cut 0 bases from V and 7 bases from J, with 9 bases between. The CDR3 covers 12 residues. CDR3 residues: CSARDPLATQYF. As DNA, the CDR3 is TGCAGTGCTAGAGACCCTTTGGCGACCCAGTACTTC.

This clonotype appeared many times. The V gene is TRBV5-1, the J gene TRBJ2-1; unclear D gene. V was cut by 2 bases and J by 0 bases, with 9 bases left in between. The CDR3 is 15 residues long. Germline CDR1 reads SGHRS; CDR2 reads YFSETQ. The CDR3 sequence: CASSLMVSSYNEQFF. The CDR3 bases are TGCGCCAGCAGCTTAATGGTAAGCTCCTACAATGAGCAGTTCTTC.

This clonotype has only one observation. This chain links TRBV7-7 with TRBJ2-2, with unresolved D. V gave up 1 base and J gave up 7 bases, with 7 bases separating them. This CDR3 has 13 residues. Germline-derived CDR1 and CDR2 are SSHAT and FNYEAQ (reference sequence). The CDR3 coding sequence is TGTGCCAGCAGCTTAGAGGATTTCGGGGAGCTGTTTTTT. Residues: CASSLEDFGELFF.

V and J are TRBV5-6 and TRBJ2-5; TRBD1 agrees at 7 bases. CDR1 and CDR2 (germline): SGHDT, YYEEEE. The CDR3 runs to 12 residues. Trimming removed 4 bases from V and 11 bases from J; junction bases left unmatched: 8. As DNA, the CDR3 is TGTGCCAGCAGCCTCGACAGGGATGCACAGTACTTC. Its protein is CASSLDRDAQYF.

V usage is TRBV6-1 and J usage is TRBJ2-3; TRBD1 agrees at 10 bases. The germline V gene has CDR1 MNHNS and CDR2 SASEGT. V trimming: 6 bases; J trimming: 5 bases; junction bases outside the gene matches: 8. The CDR3 is made up of 15 amino acids. The CDR3 protein is CASSSSGQGRDTQYF. The CDR3 region has the DNA TGTGCCAGCAGCAGCTCGGGACAGGGGAGAGATACGCAGTATTTT.

This clonotype has ten or more counts. The chain links TRBV12-3 or TRBV12-4 to TRBJ1-2; D unclear. V was shortened by 6 bases and J by 4 bases, with 9 bases between the two germline ends. The CDR3 is made up of 12 amino acids. CDR3 nucleotide sequence: TGTGCCAGCAGCCTCCAGAGCTATGGCTACACCTTC. Its protein product is CASSLQSYGYTF.

The rearrangement uses TRBV28 and TRBJ2-1; D remains ambiguous. V dropped 2 bases and J dropped 2 bases, with 7 bases sitting between them. CDR1 is MDHEN and CDR2 is SYDVKM in the germline V gene. CDR3 size: 14 residues. DNA for the CDR3: TGTGCCAGCAGTTTACCCCATCCCTACAATGAGCAGTTCTTC. Its protein is CASSLPHPYNEQFF.

Only a few counts were recorded for this clonotype. This rearrangement joins TRBV28 to TRBJ2-7; TRBD1 or TRBD2 may be the D gene (5 bases each). Germline V gives CDR1 MDHEN, CDR2 SYDVKM. Trimming took off 6 bases at V and 0 bases at J, with 15 bases between the two ends. The CDR3 spans 15 residues. The CDR3 DNA reads as TGTGCCAGCAGACCTATCGACAGCGGCTCCTACGAGCAGTACTTC. This codes for CASRPIDSGSYEQYF.